This T cell receptor (beta chain) was sequenced for a study of blood T cell repertoires in COVID-19. About the study: Samples came from the United States, Italy and Spain, spanning acute and convalescent COVID-19. From T cells, B-cell-depleted T cells, or PBMCs came the material, which was cDNA or gDNA.

Germline CDR1 reads MNHNY; CDR2 reads SVGAGI (reference sequence). There are 14 residues in the CDR3. After removal of 7 bases from V and 2 bases from J, the junction contained 6 bases not matched to a gene. Per the original methods: Reference gene primer amplification in the assay estimated nucleated cell counts. This table comes from immunoSEQ multiplex PCR, and its TCRdb copy is limited to in-frame clones, with some not included. V and J calls and clone size are as listed in that table; D and trimming were resolved from the DNA. This sample yields 300,000 or so clones, of which about 89% are seen a single time; approximately 6.5% belongs to the top ten.

The genes are TRBV6-6 and TRBJ1-1; 8 nucleotides line up with TRBD1. Material: peripheral blood. This clonotype originated in a man aged 18-30 years who had recovered from COVID-19. The DNA for the CDR3 is TGTGCCAGCAATTTACAGGGGGAAAACACTGAAGCTTTCTTT. It is translated as CASNLQGENTEAFF.